Each of the 20 T cell receptor beta chains below was sequenced from the same sample in a study of CD8+CD57+ T cells in acquired aplastic anemia. The template used for profiling TCR beta VDJ and CDR3 was genomic DNA. TCRdb re-called the reads with MiXCR, one entry per CDR3 protein. The sample includes about 180,000 distinct CDR3 sequences, approximately 48% of them seen just once. CD8+CD57+ cell expansion had been shown by flow cytometry in patients chosen for sequencing. Sequenced sample: sorted CD4+, CD8+, or CD8+CD57+ T cells (not recorded which) from PBMCs. The receptors here all came from a human donor with aplastic anemia.

In its sample, this clonotype was seen many times. J is TRBJ2-1 and V is TRBV5-1, with a possible D match to TRBD2 (5 bases). CDR1 and CDR2 from the germline V gene are SGHRS and YFSETQ. V was pared by 4 bases and J by 7 bases, with 18 bases between. The CDR3 is made up of 15 amino acids. The CDR3 spells CASSVDSLTGNEQFF. The CDR3 DNA follows: TGCGCCAGCAGCGTAGACTCACTAACGGGGAATGAGCAGTTCTTC.

The chain links TRBV15 to TRBJ1-1; D remains unclear. V lost 3 bases and J 6 bases, leaving 17 bases between the germline ends. Germline V CDR1 and CDR2: LNHNV, YYDKDF (reference sequence). The length of the CDR3 is 15 residues. The CDR3 DNA is TGTGCCACCAGCAGCATGACAAGGCCGCCGCCTGAAGCTTTCTTT. It translates to CATSSMTRPPPEAFF.

This clonotype has ten or more counts. The junction departs from the called germline gene at one end, perhaps through a read error. The genes are TRBV7-7 and TRBJ2-7, with D maybe TRBD2 (5 bases). The CDR3 loop spans 15 amino acids. CDR1 and CDR2 (germline): SSHAT, FNYEAQ (reference sequence). For the CDR3, the DNA is TGTGCTAGCAGCACCCATCCGGGAAGCTCCTACGAGCAGTACTTC. This encodes CASSTHPGSSYEQYF.

In this sample, this clonotype turned up many times. The genes are TRBV10-3 and TRBJ2-2, with D possibly being TRBD2 (6 bases). V shed 7 bases and J shed 8 bases, with 11 bases lying between them. Germline CDR1 and CDR2: ENHRY and SYGVKD. The CDR3 extends over 12 amino acids. CDR3 coding DNA: TGTGCCATCACTGGGGGGTCTGGGGAGCTGTTTTTT. As protein: CAITGGSGELFF.

This clonotype was counted ten times or more. The genes are TRBV19 and TRBJ2-2; D is undetermined. This CDR3 has 14 residues. Per the germline V gene, CDR1 is LNHDA and CDR2 is SQIVND (reference sequence). Trimming took off 7 bases at V and 3 bases at J, with 12 bases between the two ends. CDR3 protein: CASNKARDTGELFF. The DNA for the CDR3 is TGTGCCAGTAATAAAGCCCGAGACACCGGGGAGCTGTTTTTT.

A note on this clonotype: This may stem from a read error, because a much larger clone lies one nucleotide away. This chain joins TRBV5-6 and TRBJ2-2, with D perhaps TRBD1 (6 bases). CDR3 length equals 14 residues. Germline-derived CDR1 and CDR2 are SGHDT and YYEEEE. The CDR3 region has the DNA TGTACCAGCAGCTTGGACAGGAACACCGGGGAGCTGTTTTTT. Protein sequence: CTSSLDRNTGELFF.

This chain uses TRBV29-1 with TRBJ1-2, with D possibly TRBD1 on 5 matching bases. CDR1 is SQVTM and CDR2 is ANQGSEA in the germline V gene. Trimming removed 4 bases from V and 4 bases from J, with 22 bases in between. The CDR3 totals 16 residues. CDR3 in DNA: TGCAGCGTTGTAGCCCGGTATGGGACCCTGGCCTATGGCTACACCTTC. Protein: CSVVARYGTLAYGYTF.

The rearrangement joins TRBV5-1 to TRBJ2-1; tentative D call: TRBD2 (6 bases). The CDR3 totals 15 residues. V was shortened by 1 base and J by 1 base, with 9 bases between the two germline ends. Germline loops: CDR1 SGHRS, CDR2 YFSETQ. The CDR3: CASSLSGLSYNEQFF. For the CDR3, the DNA is TGCGCCAGCAGCTTGAGCGGGTTATCCTACAATGAGCAGTTCTTC. Full variable domain (outside the CDR3, taken from reference TRBV5-1 and TRBJ2-1): KAGVTQTPRYLIKTRGQQVTLSCSPISGHRSVSWYQQTPGQGLQFLFEYFSETQRNKGNFPGRFSGRQFSNSRSEMNVSTLELGDSALYLCASSLSGLSYNEQFFGPGTRLTVL.

In its sample, this clonotype was seen many times. This chain uses TRBV7-6 with TRBJ1-6; unclear D gene. Germline V gene lookup returns CDR1 SGHVS and CDR2 FNYEAQ. V was trimmed by 7 bases and J by 7 bases, leaving 14 bases between them. The CDR3 contains 14 residues. The CDR3 protein is CASTPGSGNSPLHF. The CDR3 DNA follows: TGTGCCAGCACCCCTGGGTCAGGAAATTCACCCCTCCACTTT.

Here the CDR3 reads CASRGTVNTEAFF. CDR3 DNA: TGTGCCAGTAGGGGTACGGTTAACACTGAAGCTTTCTTT. The chain recombines TRBV19 with TRBJ1-1; D uncertain. This CDR3 comprises 13 residues. Per germline, CDR1 LNHDA and CDR2 SQIVND (reference sequence). V lost 6 bases and J lost 2, with 10 bases in between.

V is TRBV20-1 and J is TRBJ1-6, with a weak D call TRBD1 (6 bases). Germline lookup yields CDR1 DFQATT and CDR2 SNEGSKA (reference sequence). This CDR3 comprises 16 residues. Deletions cut 6 bases from V and 0 bases from J, with 15 bases between. The CDR3 is CSARDTHSSYNSPLHF. The CDR3 DNA is TGCAGTGCACGGGACACCCACAGCTCCTATAATTCACCCCTCCACTTT.

Many counts were recorded for this clonotype. CDR3: CASSPGRGVEAFF. CDR3 coding DNA: TGTGCCAGCAGTCCCGGTCGGGGCGTTGAAGCTTTCTTT. This rearrangement joins TRBV7-2 to TRBJ1-1; a possible D gene is TRBD1 (5 bases). This CDR3 is built from 13 residues. V was shortened by 6 bases and J by 7 bases, with 15 bases between the two germline ends. Germline V gene data show CDR1 as SGHTA and CDR2 as FQGNSA.

This clonotype was observed a handful of times. Germline and junction disagree at one end, which may indicate a read error. The V gene is TRBV29-1, the J gene TRBJ1-4, with TRBD1 identical over 9 bases. In germline, CDR1 is SQVTM, CDR2 ANQGSEA. The CDR3 runs 12 residues. CDR3 residues: CSVGVSRDRVVF. DNA for the CDR3: TGCAGCGTTGGGGTATCCCGGGACAGGGTAGTATTT.

This clonotype was seen many times. V is TRBV2 and J is TRBJ2-7, with a possible D match to TRBD1 (7 bases). The CDR3 is 14 residues long. Germline loops: CDR1 SNHLY, CDR2 FYNNEI. V was clipped by 3 bases and J by 5 bases, with 14 bases between them. The CDR3, as DNA: TGTGCCAGCAGTGACGTACAGGGGAGGCACGAGCAGTACTTC. Amino acid sequence: CASSDVQGRHEQYF.

A remark on this clonotype: A much larger clone differs by one base, so this may be a read error. This chain uses TRBV9 with TRBJ2-1, with TRBD2 identical over 8 bases. Germline CDR1 is SGDLS and CDR2 is YYNGEE. This CDR3 spans 15 amino acids. V dropped 3 bases and J dropped 12; count of bases not matched to a gene: 14. The DNA of the CDR3 is TGTGCCAGCAGCGGTCTTAGCGGGAAATTCGATGGGCAGTTCTTC. Its protein product is CASSGLSGKFDGQFF.

The rearrangement uses TRBV20-1 and TRBJ2-7, with D tentatively TRBD2 (6 bases). The CDR3 covers 14 residues. CDR1 DFQATT and CDR2 SNEGSKA come from the germline V gene (reference sequence). The V and J ends lost 0 bases and 2 bases respectively, with 11 bases between them. Here the CDR3 reads CSARDRRDPYEQYF. The DNA for the CDR3 is TGCAGTGCTAGAGATCGGAGGGATCCCTACGAGCAGTACTTC.

The chain is built from TRBV7-8 and TRBJ2-7, with D maybe TRBD2 (6 bases). CDR3 length: 14 amino acids. CDR1 is SGHVS, CDR2 FQNEAQ, per germline. The V end was cut by 6 bases, the J end by 7 bases, with 19 bases between. The CDR3 coding sequence is TGTGCCAGCAGGTTTCGGGACTCCCCGGAGGAGCAGTACTTC. This sequence encodes CASRFRDSPEEQYF.

The chain uses TRBV5-1 and TRBJ1-2; 9 positions match TRBD1. Germline V gene sequence: CDR1 SGHRS, CDR2 YFSETQ. The CDR3 contains 15 residues. V gave up 4 bases and J gave up 0 bases; unmatched junction bases: 4. The CDR3 DNA is TGCGCCAGCAGCCCGGGACAGGGAACTAACTATGGCTACACCTTC. Protein: CASSPGQGTNYGYTF.

This clonotype was picked up many times. The V call is TRBV6-2 or TRBV6-3, the J call TRBJ2-3; TRBD1 aligns across 9 bases. This CDR3 spans 13 amino acids. Germline V lookup: CDR1 MNHEY, CDR2 SVGEGT. The V segment lost 2 bases and the J segment 10 bases; nucleotides outside the gene matches: 4. CDR3: CASSYPGQGAQYF. The CDR3 bases are TGTGCCAGCAGTTACCCGGGACAGGGTGCGCAGTATTTT.

This sequence joins TRBV7-8 and TRBJ1-5, with 7 nucleotides matching TRBD1. The CDR3 sequence is 14 residues long. V shed 3 bases, J shed 5 bases, and the junction held 4 bases outside the gene matches. Germline-derived CDR1 and CDR2 are SGHVS and FQNEAQ. For the CDR3, the DNA is TGTGCCAGCAGCTTGGAGGGGGCTTATCAGCCCCAGCATTTT. Translated, it gives CASSLEGAYQPQHF.